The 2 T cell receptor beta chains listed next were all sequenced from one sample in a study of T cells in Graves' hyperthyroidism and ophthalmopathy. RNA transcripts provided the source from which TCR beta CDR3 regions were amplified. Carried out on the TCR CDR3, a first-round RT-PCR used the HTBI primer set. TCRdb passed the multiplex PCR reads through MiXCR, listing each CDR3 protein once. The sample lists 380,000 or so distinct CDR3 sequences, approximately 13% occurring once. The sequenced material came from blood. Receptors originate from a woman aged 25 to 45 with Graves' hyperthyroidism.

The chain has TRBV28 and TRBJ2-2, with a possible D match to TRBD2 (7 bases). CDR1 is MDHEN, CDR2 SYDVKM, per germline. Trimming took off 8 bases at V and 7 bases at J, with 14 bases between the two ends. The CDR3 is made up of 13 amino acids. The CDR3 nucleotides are TGTGCCAGCTTCCAGGGGAGGGTCGGGGAGCTGTTTTTT. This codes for CASFQGRVGELFF.

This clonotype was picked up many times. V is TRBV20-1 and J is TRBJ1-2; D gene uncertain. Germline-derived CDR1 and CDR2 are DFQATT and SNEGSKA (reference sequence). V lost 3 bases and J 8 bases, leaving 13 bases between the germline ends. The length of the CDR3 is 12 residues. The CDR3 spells CSASDTARGYTF. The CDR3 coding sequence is TGCAGTGCTAGCGATACCGCCAGGGGCTACACCTTC.